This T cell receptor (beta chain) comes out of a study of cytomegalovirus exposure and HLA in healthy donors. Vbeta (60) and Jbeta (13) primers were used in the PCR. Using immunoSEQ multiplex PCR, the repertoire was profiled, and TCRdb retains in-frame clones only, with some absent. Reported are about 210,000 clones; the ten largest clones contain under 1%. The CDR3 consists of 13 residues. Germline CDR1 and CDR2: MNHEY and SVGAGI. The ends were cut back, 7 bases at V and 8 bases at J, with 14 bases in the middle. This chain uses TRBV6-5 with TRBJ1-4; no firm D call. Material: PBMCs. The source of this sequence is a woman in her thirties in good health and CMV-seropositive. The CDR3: CASTRNREEKLFF. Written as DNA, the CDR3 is TGTGCCAGCACCCGAAATCGTGAGGAAAAACTGTTTTTT.